Each of the 23 T cell receptor beta chains below was sequenced from the same sample in a study of T cells after yellow fever vaccination. TCRdb fed the 5' RACE reads into MiXCR, producing one record per CDR3 protein. The table lists 550,000 or so distinct CDR3 sequences, less than 20% of them singletons. Sequencing used PBMCs, obtained 15 days after the yellow fever booster vaccination. The source is a man aged 30-40 years who received the YFV17D yellow fever vaccine.

The J gene is TRBJ1-6, the V gene TRBV12-3 or TRBV12-4, with D uncertain. The CDR3 is 14 amino acids. Between the trimmed V and J ends, which lost 6 bases and 4 bases, there was a span of 10 bases. The CDR3 spells CASSGRAYNSPLHF. In DNA, the CDR3 is TGTGCCAGCAGCGGCCGGGCTTATAATTCACCCCTCCACTTT.

J is TRBJ2-7 and V is TRBV20-1; no firm D call. Trimming cost V 6 bases and J 3 bases, with 6 bases left between them. The CDR3 extends over 10 amino acids. Germline V gene data show CDR1 as DFQATT and CDR2 as SNEGSKA (reference sequence). CDR3 sequence reads: CSASHYEQYF. DNA of the CDR3: TGCAGTGCCAGCCACTACGAGCAGTACTTC.

In its sample, this clonotype was seen once. The chain couples TRBV6-5 to TRBJ2-1; 10 bases are a match to TRBD2. The CDR3 loop spans 15 amino acids. V lost 3 bases and J lost 6; bases outside the gene matches: 5. The germline gives CDR1 MNHEY, CDR2 SVGAGI. Written as DNA, the CDR3 is TGTGCCAGCAGTTATTTAGCGGGAGGAGGCAATGAGCAGTTCTTC. Translated, it gives CASSYLAGGGNEQFF.

V is TRBV15 and J is TRBJ1-2; D is uncertain. Trimming took off 0 bases at V and 8 bases at J, with 13 bases between the two ends. CDR3 length: 14 residues. Germline assignment: CDR1 LNHNV and CDR2 YYDKDF (reference sequence). In DNA, the CDR3 is TGTGCCACCAGCAGAGAGTATGGGGAAGGGGGCTACACCTTC. It encodes CATSREYGEGGYTF.

V usage is TRBV6-5 and J usage is TRBJ2-1, with TRBD2 identical over 10 bases. Trimming took 3 bases from V and 2 from J; bases not matched to a gene: 7. This CDR3 spans 17 amino acids. Germline V gene sequence: CDR1 MNHEY, CDR2 SVGAGI. CDR3 sequence: CASSYPSGSGAYNEQFF. CDR3 DNA: TGTGCCAGCAGTTATCCTAGCGGGAGTGGGGCCTACAATGAGCAGTTCTTC.

The V gene is TRBV29-1, the J gene TRBJ2-7; 8 nucleotides line up with TRBD1. The germline gives CDR1 SQVTM, CDR2 ANQGSEA. The CDR3 spans 12 residues. With 7 bases clipped from V and 3 bases from J, the junction kept 5 bases outside the gene matches. The CDR3 spells CSGGTGGYEQYF. DNA for the CDR3: TGCAGCGGAGGGACAGGCGGCTACGAGCAGTACTTC.

This clonotype was detected a few times. V is TRBV14 and J is TRBJ2-5, with D tentatively TRBD2 (6 bases). The V gene lost 4 bases and the J gene lost 3 bases, with 18 bases spanning the gap. The CDR3 is 16 amino acids. Per the germline V gene, CDR1 is SGHDN and CDR2 is FVKESK. CDR3 amino acids: CASSLGRKVAEETQYF. The CDR3 DNA is TGTGCCAGCAGCCTTGGACGGAAAGTAGCGGAAGAGACCCAGTACTTC.

The chain employs TRBV7-9 and TRBJ2-1; D remains ambiguous. The CDR3 runs to 12 residues. Per the germline V gene, CDR1 is SEHNR and CDR2 is FQNEAQ (reference sequence). The germline V and J ends were trimmed by 4 bases and 5 bases, with 6 bases remaining between them. The CDR3 DNA follows: TGTGCCAGCAGCTGGACCAACAATGAGCAGTTCTTC. Amino acids: CASSWTNNEQFF.

In this sample, this clonotype turned up a few times. This rearrangement joins TRBV29-1 to TRBJ1-2; D unresolved. V lost 3 bases and J 7 bases, leaving 15 bases between the germline ends. Germline V gene data show CDR1 as SQVTM and CDR2 as ANQGSEA. CDR3 length: 13 residues. CDR3 nucleotide sequence: TGCAGCGTTGACCCTAGCGATATCTCTGGCTACACCTTC. It encodes CSVDPSDISGYTF. Combining the CDR3 with reference TRBV29-1 and TRBJ1-2 gives the whole variable domain SAVISQKPSRDICQRGTSLTIQCQVDSQVTMMFWYRQQPGQSLTLIATANQGSEATYESGFVIDKFPISRPNLTFSTLTVSNMSPEDSSIYLCSVDPSDISGYTFGSGTRLTVV.

The rearrangement uses TRBV5-5 and TRBJ1-5, with D maybe TRBD1 (5 bases). Germline assignment: CDR1 SGHKS and CDR2 YYEKEE (reference sequence). Between the trimmed V and J ends, which lost 3 bases and 1 base, there was a span of 8 bases. CDR3 length: 14 amino acids. CDR3 DNA sequence: TGTGCCAGCAGCTGGGAGGGGAGCAATCAGCCCCAGCATTTT. Translating gives CASSWEGSNQPQHF.

The genes are TRBV29-1 and TRBJ2-3; TRBD2 agrees at 9 bases. After removal of 3 bases from V and 3 bases from J, the junction contained 1 base not matched to a gene. CDR1 and CDR2 from the germline V gene are SQVTM and ANQGSEA. The CDR3 sequence is 13 residues long. The CDR3: CSVEAGGTDTQYF. The CDR3 nucleotides read TGCAGCGTTGAGGCGGGAGGGACAGATACGCAGTATTTT.

The rearrangement uses TRBV7-2 and TRBJ2-7; TRBD1 matches 8 bases. The germline CDR1 and CDR2 sequences are SGHTA and FQGNSA. The CDR3 has 15 residues. J gave up 0 bases and V 6 bases, and 7 bases lay outside the gene matches. The CDR3 DNA is TGTGCCAGCAGGCAGGGGGCGTGGAGCTCCTACGAGCAGTACTTC. Translation: CASRQGAWSSYEQYF.

This chain uses TRBV20-1 with TRBJ2-3; no definite D call. The germline CDR1 and CDR2 sequences are DFQATT and SNEGSKA (reference sequence). V lost 5 bases and J 10 bases, leaving 19 bases between the germline ends. CDR3 length: 13 residues. Here the CDR3 DNA reads TGCAGTGCTTCCCGCCTCCTAGACGGCCCGCAGTATTTT. This codes for CSASRLLDGPQYF.

This chain links TRBV4-3 with TRBJ2-1; 9 nucleotides match TRBD1. The V and J ends lost 4 bases and 3 bases, in that order; junction bases with no gene match: 4. This CDR3 spans 15 amino acids. Germline loops: CDR1 LGHNA, CDR2 YSLEER. The CDR3 protein is CASSRQGEVYNEQFF. The CDR3 DNA sequence: TGCGCCAGCAGCCGACAGGGGGAGGTCTACAATGAGCAGTTCTTC.

This clonotype was seen only a few times. The chain carries TRBV7-9 and TRBJ2-1; the D call may be TRBD1 or TRBD2 (5 bases each). The germline V and J ends were trimmed by 3 bases and 7 bases, with 13 bases remaining between them. This CDR3 is built from 14 residues. Germline assignment: CDR1 SEHNR and CDR2 FQNEAQ (reference sequence). This chain's CDR3 is CASSLVGTGNEQFF. The DNA for the CDR3 is TGTGCCAGCAGCTTGGTCGGGACGGGGAATGAGCAGTTCTTC. The whole variable domain, remainder taken from reference TRBV7-9 and TRBJ2-1, is DTGVSQNPRHKITKRGQNVTFRCDPISEHNRLYWYRQTLGQGPEFLTYFQNEAQLEKSRLLSDRFSAERPKGSFSTLEIQRTEQGDSAMYLCASSLVGTGNEQFFGPGTRLTVL.

This clonotype showed up just a few times. J is TRBJ2-5 and V is TRBV5-5; D is tentatively TRBD1 or TRBD2 (5 bases each). V was cut by 2 bases and J by 2 bases, with 13 bases left in between. Looked up from germline, CDR1 is SGHKS and CDR2 is YYEKEE (reference sequence). This CDR3 has 15 amino acids. CDR3 protein: CASSFFWDGQETQYF. CDR3 DNA: TGTGCCAGCAGCTTCTTTTGGGACGGACAAGAGACCCAGTACTTC.

V usage is TRBV10-3 and J usage is TRBJ1-1; D is possibly TRBD1 (6 bases). Per the germline V gene, CDR1 is ENHRY and CDR2 is SYGVKD. CDR3 length: 13 residues. DNA for the CDR3: TGTGTCACCCTAGACAGGCCGAACACTGAAGCTTTCTTT. Amino acid sequence: CVTLDRPNTEAFF.

The chain couples TRBV7-8 to TRBJ1-1, with D hard to call. This CDR3 comprises 13 residues. CDR1 is SGHVS and CDR2 is FQNEAQ in the germline V gene. V lost 3 bases, J lost 8 bases, and 13 bases lay in between. The CDR3 coding sequence is TGTGCCAGCAGCTTCACCGGTTATGTAGAAGCTTTCTTT. Translating it yields CASSFTGYVEAFF.

The gene calls are TRBV10-3 and TRBJ2-1; 13 nucleotides agree with TRBD2. The CDR3 extends over 16 amino acids. Looked up from germline, CDR1 is ENHRY and CDR2 is SYGVKD. Unmatched junction bases numbered 5, after V lost 3 bases and J lost 6 bases. The CDR3 here is CAISEQLAGGFNEQFF. The CDR3 coding sequence is TGTGCCATCAGTGAACAACTAGCGGGGGGGTTCAATGAGCAGTTCTTC.

The chain uses TRBV7-6 and TRBJ2-3; D is tentatively TRBD1 or TRBD2 (5 bases each). Germline assignment: CDR1 SGHVS and CDR2 FNYEAQ. The CDR3 sequence is 14 residues long. Trimming took 7 bases from V and 4 from J, leaving 15 bases between them. The CDR3 nucleotides read TGTGCCAGCACTCAAAACGGGGCGGCAGATACGCAGTATTTT. This sequence encodes CASTQNGAADTQYF.

This clonotype was observed a handful of times. V and J are TRBV29-1 and TRBJ2-3; 8 bases are shared with TRBD1. This CDR3 comprises 15 residues. Germline values: CDR1 SQVTM, CDR2 ANQGSEA. Trimming at V came to 8 bases and at J to 1 base, leaving 11 bases not matched to a gene. This CDR3 is CSYRRGHPGTDTQYF. CDR3 bases: TGCAGCTACCGCAGGGGGCATCCGGGCACAGATACGCAGTATTTT.

This clonotype was recorded a few times. This rearrangement joins TRBV5-1 to TRBJ2-3; no clear D. The CDR3 extends over 16 amino acids. V was shortened by 0 bases and J by 0 bases, with 11 bases between the two germline ends. From germline, CDR1 is SGHRS and CDR2 YFSETQ. The CDR3 protein is CASSLGSVTSTDTQYF. The CDR3 region has the DNA TGCGCCAGCAGCTTGGGAAGCGTAACTAGCACAGATACGCAGTATTTT.

This clonotype was detected a few times. J is TRBJ2-5 and V is TRBV15; D is perhaps TRBD1 or TRBD2 (5 bases each). V lost 0 bases and J 5 bases, leaving 10 bases between the germline ends. The CDR3 runs 14 residues. Germline V gene sequence: CDR1 LNHNV, CDR2 YYDKDF (reference sequence). This CDR3 reads CATSREGVEETQYF. The CDR3 nucleotides read TGTGCCACCAGCAGAGAGGGGGTGGAGGAGACCCAGTACTTC.